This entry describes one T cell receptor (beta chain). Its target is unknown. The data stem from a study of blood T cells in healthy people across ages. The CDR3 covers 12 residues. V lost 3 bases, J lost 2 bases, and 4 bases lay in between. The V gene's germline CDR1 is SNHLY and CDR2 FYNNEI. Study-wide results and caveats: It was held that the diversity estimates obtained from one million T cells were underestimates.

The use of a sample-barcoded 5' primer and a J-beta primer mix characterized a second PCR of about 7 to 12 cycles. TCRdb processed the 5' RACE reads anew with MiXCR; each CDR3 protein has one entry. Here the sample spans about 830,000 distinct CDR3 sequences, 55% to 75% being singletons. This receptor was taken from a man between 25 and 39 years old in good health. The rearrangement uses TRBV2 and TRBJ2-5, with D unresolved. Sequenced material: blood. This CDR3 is CASSELQETQYF. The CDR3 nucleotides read TGTGCCAGCAGTGAGTTACAAGAGACCCAGTACTTC.